The text below deals with one T cell receptor beta chain. This entry belongs to a study of T cell changes during pregnancy in multiple sclerosis. CDR3 length: 11 amino acids. The V gene lost 3 bases and the J gene lost 3 bases, with 3 bases spanning the gap. Germline loops: CDR1 KGHSH, CDR2 LQKENI. The protocol was immunoSEQ multiplex PCR, while the TCRdb copy is restricted to in-frame clones and leaves out a portion. The repertoire has under 70,000 clones, less than 95% of them found once; the top ten carry 5.5% to 7%. This sample comprised peripheral blood, obtained in the third trimester of pregnancy. The chain carries TRBV18 and TRBJ2-7, with unresolved D. This receptor was obtained from a female donor in good health, enrolled as a control in a pregnancy study. The CDR3 loop is CASSPGYEQYF. Written as DNA, the CDR3 is TGTGCCAGCTCACCCGGCTACGAGCAGTACTTC. Together with reference TRBV18 and TRBJ2-7, the CDR3 gives the full variable domain: NAGVMQNPRHLVRRRGQEARLRCSPMKGHSHVYWYRQLPEEGLKFMVYLQKENIIDESGMPKERFSAEFPKEGPSILRIQQVVRGDSAAYFCASSPGYEQYFGPGTRLTVT.